At least ten counts were recorded for the clone carrying this TCR beta chain. The TCR beta CDR3 regions underwent amplification using RNA transcripts as the source. An initial round of RT-PCR targeting the TCR CDR3 relied on the HTBI primer set. Using its own MiXCR run on the multiplex PCR reads, TCRdb lists one record per CDR3 protein. The sample contains 250,000 to 300,000 distinct CDR3 sequences, about an eighth of which appear only once. CDR3 length equals 20 residues. Trimming removed 2 bases from V and 0 bases from J; junction bases left unmatched: 11. The V gene's germline CDR1 is SEHNR and CDR2 FQNEAQ (reference sequence). The data were taken from a study of T cells in Graves' hyperthyroidism and ophthalmopathy. Diagnoses used clinical symptoms, serum thyroxine and TRAb, thyroid ultrasound and orbital computed tomography.

This chain joins TRBV7-9 and TRBJ2-1; 12 bases are shared with TRBD2. The sequenced sample was blood. This sequence originates from a middle-aged woman with Graves' hyperthyroidism. The CDR3 bases are TGTGCCAGCAGCTTATTAGGGGGGACTAGCGGGCTTAGCTCCTACAATGAGCAGTTCTTC. It translates to CASSLLGGTSGLSSYNEQFF.